The subject of this entry is one TCR beta chain. Antigen unknown. With 7 bases clipped from V and 1 base from J, the junction kept 11 bases outside the gene matches. Per germline, CDR1 LNHDA and CDR2 SQIVND (reference sequence). This CDR3 contains 17 residues. This table comes from immunoSEQ multiplex PCR, and its TCRdb copy is limited to in-frame clones, with some not included. The sample shows some 1,800 clones, around four fifths of them seen only once. These data belong to a study of brain metastases from non-small cell lung cancer. Whole-study results and caveats: TCR repertoires overlapped largely between brain metastases and matched primaries. Compared with their matched primary tumors, roughly two thirds of brain metastases showed expanded T-cell clones.

The sequencing input was primary lung tumor tissue. V gene TRBV19 combines with J gene TRBJ1-1; the match to TRBD1 covers 11 bases. This clonotype was sampled from a donor at least 40 years old with non-small cell lung cancer. The DNA for the CDR3 is TGTGCCAGTAACAGGACAGGGGGCGCGCCCCGGAACACTGAAGCTTTCTTT. It codes for CASNRTGGAPRNTEAFF.